Shown below are 12 T cell receptor beta chains from a single sample sequenced in a study of T cells in Graves' hyperthyroidism and ophthalmopathy. The TCR beta CDR3 regions underwent amplification using RNA transcripts as the source. Initially, a first-round RT-PCR of the TCR CDR3 employed the HTBI primer set. TCRdb reprocessed the multiplex PCR reads with MiXCR, giving one entry per CDR3 protein. In the table there are fewer than 550,000 distinct CDR3 sequences, 15% to 19% of which are singletons. Material for sequencing was blood. The origin of the receptors is a young woman with Graves' hyperthyroidism.

The chain is built from TRBV6-1 and TRBJ2-1, with 8 bases fitting TRBD1. Germline-derived CDR1 and CDR2 are MNHNS and SASEGT. Unmatched junction bases numbered 7, after V lost 10 bases and J lost 2 bases. This CDR3 contains 14 residues. The CDR3, as DNA: TGTGCCACCAGGGGGCGCGGGACCTACAATGAGCAGTTCTTC. Amino acids: CATRGRGTYNEQFF.

In its sample, this clonotype was seen many times. The chain carries TRBV28 and TRBJ1-1; D remains unclear. This CDR3 has 17 residues. The V end lost 3 bases, the J end lost 2 bases, and 19 bases lay between the germline ends. In germline, CDR1 is MDHEN, CDR2 SYDVKM. The CDR3: CASSLFPPIGLNTEAFF. The DNA for the CDR3 is TGTGCCAGCAGTTTGTTTCCCCCGATAGGACTAAACACTGAAGCTTTCTTT.

The chain is built from TRBV4-3 and TRBJ2-7; D tentatively reads TRBD1 or TRBD2 (6 bases each). CDR3 length: 16 amino acids. Germline CDR1 reads LGHNA; CDR2 reads YSLEER. V was trimmed by 4 bases and J by 2 bases, leaving 18 bases between them. CDR3 DNA: TGCGCCAGCAGCCGGGAGGTGGGGACATACCCCTACGAGCAGTACTTC. Translated: CASSREVGTYPYEQYF.

This clonotype was recorded a few times. This rearrangement joins TRBV3-1 to TRBJ2-2; 9 bases align to TRBD1. The CDR3 extends over 16 amino acids. V lost 9 bases to trimming and J lost 4 bases; unmatched junction nucleotides: 12. Looked up from germline, CDR1 is LGHDT and CDR2 is YNNKEL (reference sequence). The chain's CDR3 is CASSFSGTGCTGELFF. For the CDR3, the DNA is TGTGCCAGTAGTTTCTCCGGGACAGGGTGCACCGGGGAGCTGTTTTTT.

This clonotype showed up many times. This chain uses TRBV3-1 with TRBJ1-6; D not resolved. The CDR3 extends over 16 amino acids. Deletions cut 4 bases from V and 5 bases from J, with 15 bases between. The germline gives CDR1 LGHDT, CDR2 YNNKEL (reference sequence). The CDR3 is CASSPTGSLHNSPLHF. The CDR3 coding sequence is TGTGCCAGCAGCCCGACCGGTTCCCTCCATAATTCACCCCTCCACTTT.

This clonotype was counted between two and nine times. Written as DNA, the CDR3 is TGCAGTGCTACGGACCGCTATGGCTACACCTTC. Residues: CSATDRYGYTF. This rearrangement joins TRBV20-1 to TRBJ1-2; no firm D call. The CDR3 has 11 residues. V dropped 4 bases and J dropped 4 bases, with 7 bases sitting between them. Germline V CDR1 and CDR2: DFQATT, SNEGSKA (reference sequence).

This chain uses TRBV4-3 with TRBJ1-4, with D perhaps matching TRBD1 (5 bases). The CDR3 has 18 residues. V lost 0 bases and J 4 bases, leaving 18 bases between the germline ends. Germline CDR1 is LGHNA and CDR2 is YSLEER. CDR3 DNA: TGCGCCAGCAGCCAAGACCGGGGCCTGGGCAGAGGTAATGAAAAACTGTTTTTT. Translating gives CASSQDRGLGRGNEKLFF.

J is TRBJ2-1 and V is TRBV5-1, with TRBD2 matching over 13 bases. This CDR3 has 17 amino acids. J was trimmed by 8 bases and V by 0 bases; bases with no gene match: 8. CDR1 and CDR2 (germline): SGHRS, YFSETQ. Here the CDR3 DNA reads TGCGCCAGCAGCTTGGACCCACTAGCGGGAGGGACCGATGAGCAGTTCTTC. Translating it yields CASSLDPLAGGTDEQFF.

The rearrangement links TRBV18 to TRBJ1-5, with no clear D. Germline loops: CDR1 KGHSH, CDR2 LQKENI. Between the trimmed V and J ends, which lost 6 bases and 5 bases, there was a span of 8 bases. This CDR3 contains 12 residues. CDR3 nucleotide sequence: TGTGCCAGCTCGGGGTCCGATCAGCCCCAGCATTTT. This encodes CASSGSDQPQHF.

This clonotype was recorded many times. The rearrangement links TRBV3-1 to TRBJ1-2; 8 bases are shared with TRBD1. The CDR3 consists of 14 residues. V was pared by 1 base and J by 4 bases, with 2 bases of the junction left unmatched. Germline lookup yields CDR1 LGHDT and CDR2 YNNKEL (reference sequence). CDR3 sequence reads: CASSQGTGLYGYTF. CDR3 bases: TGTGCCAGCAGCCAAGGGACAGGGCTCTATGGCTACACCTTC.

This clonotype was counted a few times. The genes are TRBV5-1 and TRBJ1-1; D unresolved. Germline-derived CDR1 and CDR2 are SGHRS and YFSETQ. V shed 4 bases and J shed 6 bases, with 16 bases lying between them. CDR3 length: 14 amino acids. CDR3 nucleotide sequence: TGCGCCAGCAGCCCCACTGAAGACACCGCTGAAGCTTTCTTT. Translating gives CASSPTEDTAEAFF.

This clonotype came up many times. The chain couples TRBV28 to TRBJ2-3, with D hard to call. CDR1 is MDHEN, CDR2 SYDVKM, per germline. The CDR3 is 13 residues long. Trimming removed 5 bases from V and 6 bases from J, with 12 bases in between. CDR3: CASSPVVADTQYF. DNA for the CDR3: TGTGCCAGCAGTCCCGTTGTGGCTGATACGCAGTATTTT.